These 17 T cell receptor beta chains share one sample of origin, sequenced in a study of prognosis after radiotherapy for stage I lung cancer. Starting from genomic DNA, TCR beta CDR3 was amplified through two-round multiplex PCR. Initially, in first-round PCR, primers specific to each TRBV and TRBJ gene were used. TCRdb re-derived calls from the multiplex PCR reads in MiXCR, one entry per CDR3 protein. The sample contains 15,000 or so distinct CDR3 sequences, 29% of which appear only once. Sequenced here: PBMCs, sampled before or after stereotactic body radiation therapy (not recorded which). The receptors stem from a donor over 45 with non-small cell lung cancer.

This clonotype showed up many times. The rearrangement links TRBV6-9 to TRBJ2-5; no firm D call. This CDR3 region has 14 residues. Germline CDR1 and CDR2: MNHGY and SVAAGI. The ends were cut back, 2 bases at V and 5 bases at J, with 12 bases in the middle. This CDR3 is CASSYLPSSETQYF. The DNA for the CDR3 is TGTGCCAGCAGTTATCTTCCTAGTTCGGAGACCCAGTACTTC.

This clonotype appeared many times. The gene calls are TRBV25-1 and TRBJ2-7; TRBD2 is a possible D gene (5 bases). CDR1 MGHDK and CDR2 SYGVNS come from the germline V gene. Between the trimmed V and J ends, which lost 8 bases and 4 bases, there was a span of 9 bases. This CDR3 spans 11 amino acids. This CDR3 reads CASGSWYEQYF. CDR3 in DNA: TGTGCCAGCGGGAGTTGGTACGAGCAGTACTTC.

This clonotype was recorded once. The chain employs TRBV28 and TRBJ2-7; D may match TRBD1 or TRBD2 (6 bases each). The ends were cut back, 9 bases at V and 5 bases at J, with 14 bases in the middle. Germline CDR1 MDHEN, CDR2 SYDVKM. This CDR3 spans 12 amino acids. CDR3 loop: CASLLRGDEQYF. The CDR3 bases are TGTGCCAGTTTATTGAGGGGGGACGAGCAGTACTTC.

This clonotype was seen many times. Here the CDR3 reads CASSLDGTGVRNTEAFF. In DNA, the CDR3 is TGCGCCAGCAGCTTGGATGGGACAGGGGTCAGGAACACTGAAGCTTTCTTT. The rearrangement joins TRBV5-1 to TRBJ1-1, with TRBD1 matching 10 bases. The CDR3 consists of 17 residues. Germline V CDR1 and CDR2: SGHRS, YFSETQ. V was pared by 0 bases and J by 1 base, with 6 bases of the junction left unmatched.

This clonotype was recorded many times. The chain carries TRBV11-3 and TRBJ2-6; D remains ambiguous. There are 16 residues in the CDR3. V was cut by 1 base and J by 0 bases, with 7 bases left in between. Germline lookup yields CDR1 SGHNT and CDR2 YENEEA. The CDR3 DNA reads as TGTGCCAGCAGCTTAGCACAGTCCTCTGGGGCCAACGTCCTGACTTTC. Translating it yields CASSLAQSSGANVLTF.

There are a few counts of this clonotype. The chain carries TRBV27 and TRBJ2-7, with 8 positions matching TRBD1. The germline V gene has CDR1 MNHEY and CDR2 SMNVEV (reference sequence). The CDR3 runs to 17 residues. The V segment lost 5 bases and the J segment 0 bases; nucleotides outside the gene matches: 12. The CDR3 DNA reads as TGTGCCAGCAGTGGACGACAGGGGAAAGATAGCTCCTACGAGCAGTACTTC. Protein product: CASSGRQGKDSSYEQYF.

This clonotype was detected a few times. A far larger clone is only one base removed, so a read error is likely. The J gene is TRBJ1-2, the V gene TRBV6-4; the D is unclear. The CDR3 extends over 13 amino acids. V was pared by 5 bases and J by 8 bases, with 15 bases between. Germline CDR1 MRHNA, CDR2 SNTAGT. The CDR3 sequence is CASSWERTGGYTF. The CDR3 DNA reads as TGTGCCAGCAGTTGGGAACGTACCGGCGGCTACACCTTC.

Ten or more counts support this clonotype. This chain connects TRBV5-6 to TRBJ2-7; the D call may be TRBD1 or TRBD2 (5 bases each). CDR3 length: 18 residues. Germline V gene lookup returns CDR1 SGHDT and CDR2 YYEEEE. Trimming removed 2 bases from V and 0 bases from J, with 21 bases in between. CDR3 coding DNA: TGTGCCAGCAGCTTAGACGTAAGCCCGGGACGGATCTCCTACGAGCAGTACTTC. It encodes CASSLDVSPGRISYEQYF.

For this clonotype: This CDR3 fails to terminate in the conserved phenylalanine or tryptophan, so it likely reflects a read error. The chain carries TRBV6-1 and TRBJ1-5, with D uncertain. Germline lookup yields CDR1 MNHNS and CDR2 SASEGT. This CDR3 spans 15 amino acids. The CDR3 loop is CASSQTDTSNQPQHL. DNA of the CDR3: TGCGCCAGCAGCCAGACGGATACTAGCAATCAGCCCCAGCATCTT.

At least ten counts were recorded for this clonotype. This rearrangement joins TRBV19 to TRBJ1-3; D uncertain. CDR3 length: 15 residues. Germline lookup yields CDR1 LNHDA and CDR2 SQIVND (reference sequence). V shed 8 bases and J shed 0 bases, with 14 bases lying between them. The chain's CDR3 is CASAAPGFSGNTIYF. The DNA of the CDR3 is TGTGCCAGTGCGGCGCCAGGTTTCTCTGGAAACACCATATATTTT.

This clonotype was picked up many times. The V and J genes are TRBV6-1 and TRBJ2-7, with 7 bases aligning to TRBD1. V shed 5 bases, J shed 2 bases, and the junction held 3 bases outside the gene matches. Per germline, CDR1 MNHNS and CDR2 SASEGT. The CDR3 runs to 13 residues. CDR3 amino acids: CASSPGTAYEQYF. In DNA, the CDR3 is TGTGCCAGCAGTCCCGGGACAGCCTACGAGCAGTACTTC.

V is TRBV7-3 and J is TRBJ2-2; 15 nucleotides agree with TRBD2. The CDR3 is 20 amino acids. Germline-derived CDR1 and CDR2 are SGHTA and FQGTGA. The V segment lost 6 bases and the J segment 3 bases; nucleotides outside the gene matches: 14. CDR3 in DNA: TGTGCCAGCAGATACCTAGGGGGGACTAGCGGGAGGCTGTACACCGGGGAGCTGTTTTTT. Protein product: CASRYLGGTSGRLYTGELFF.

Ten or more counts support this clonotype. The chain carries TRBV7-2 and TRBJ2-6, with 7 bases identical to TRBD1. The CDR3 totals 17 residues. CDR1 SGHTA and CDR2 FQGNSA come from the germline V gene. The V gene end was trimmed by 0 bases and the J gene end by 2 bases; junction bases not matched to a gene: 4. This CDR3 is CASSLARGGAGANVLTF. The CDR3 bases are TGTGCCAGCAGCTTAGCGAGAGGGGGCGCTGGGGCCAACGTCCTGACTTTC.

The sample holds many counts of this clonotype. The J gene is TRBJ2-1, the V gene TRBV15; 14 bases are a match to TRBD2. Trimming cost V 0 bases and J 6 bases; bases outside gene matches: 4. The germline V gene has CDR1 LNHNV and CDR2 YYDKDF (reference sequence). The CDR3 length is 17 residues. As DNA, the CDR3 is TGTGCCACCAGCAGAGATATGACTAGCGGGAGGGGCAATGAGCAGTTCTTC. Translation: CATSRDMTSGRGNEQFF.

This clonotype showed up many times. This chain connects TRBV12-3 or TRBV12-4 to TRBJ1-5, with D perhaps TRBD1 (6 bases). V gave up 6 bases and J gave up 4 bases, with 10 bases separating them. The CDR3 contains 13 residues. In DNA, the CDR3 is TGTGCCAGCAGCTTACAGGGAAATCAGCCCCAGCATTTT. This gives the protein CASSLQGNQPQHF.

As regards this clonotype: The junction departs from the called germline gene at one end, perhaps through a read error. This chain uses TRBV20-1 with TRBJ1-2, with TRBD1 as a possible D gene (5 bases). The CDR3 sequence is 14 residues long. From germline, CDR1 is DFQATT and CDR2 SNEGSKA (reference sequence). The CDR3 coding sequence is TGCAGTGATAGAGCCTCCGACAGAGCCTATGGCTACAAATTC. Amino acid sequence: CSDRASDRAYGYKF.

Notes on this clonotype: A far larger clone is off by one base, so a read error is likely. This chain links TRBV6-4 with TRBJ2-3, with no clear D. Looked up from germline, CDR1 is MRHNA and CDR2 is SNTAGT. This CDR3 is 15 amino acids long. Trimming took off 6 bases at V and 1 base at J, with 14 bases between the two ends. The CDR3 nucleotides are TGTGCCAGCAGATACAGTTTTGTGCGCACAGATACGCAGTATTTT. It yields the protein CASRYSFVRTDTQYF.